This T cell receptor (beta chain) was captured by sequencing in a study of Graves' ophthalmopathy and Graves' hyperthyroidism. General study results and limits: In blood, most expanded thyroid clonotypes above 0.001 frequency were also detected. Forecasting of ophthalmopathy progression by the model achieved 60% to 71% sensitivity and around 77% specificity. Stable hyperthyroidism and ophthalmopathy were told apart by a 13-signature model, which achieved about 90% sensitivity and just over 80% specificity.

Investigators amplified TCR beta CDR3 regions from RNA transcripts. HTBI-primed RT-PCR formed the first round, and a multiplex PCR formed the second. TCRdb re-called the multiplex PCR reads with MiXCR, one entry per CDR3 protein. The repertoire holds over a million distinct CDR3 sequences, with roughly two fifths as singletons. Patients with other autoimmune diseases, uncontrolled infections, pregnancy or lactation were excluded. Unmatched junction bases numbered 13, after V lost 10 bases and J lost 9 bases. The CDR3 is 15 residues long. Germline V gene data show CDR1 as ENHRY and CDR2 as SYGVKD. In the case of this clonotype: Its matching antigen is unknown.

The origin of this receptor is an adult man with Graves' hyperthyroidism. The gene calls are TRBV10-3 and TRBJ2-2, with 11 bases that match TRBD2. The sample comprised peripheral blood or thyroid tissue (not recorded which). CDR3 sequence (DNA): TGTGCCACCAAGACTAGCGGGATGATTCTACGGGAGCTGTTTTTT. Its translation is CATKTSGMILRELFF.